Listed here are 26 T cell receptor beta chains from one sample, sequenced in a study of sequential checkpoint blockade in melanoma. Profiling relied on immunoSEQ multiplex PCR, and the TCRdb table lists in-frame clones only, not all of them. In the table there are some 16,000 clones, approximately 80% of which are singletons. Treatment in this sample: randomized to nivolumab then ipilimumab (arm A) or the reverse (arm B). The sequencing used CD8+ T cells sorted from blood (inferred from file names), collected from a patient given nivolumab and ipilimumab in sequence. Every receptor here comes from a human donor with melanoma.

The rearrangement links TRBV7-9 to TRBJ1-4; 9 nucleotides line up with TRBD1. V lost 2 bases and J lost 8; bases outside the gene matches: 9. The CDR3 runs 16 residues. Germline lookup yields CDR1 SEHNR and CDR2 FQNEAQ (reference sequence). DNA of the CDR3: TGTGCCAGCAGCTTACTTACGACAGGGGGAAAGGAAAAACTGTTTTTT. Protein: CASSLLTTGGKEKLFF.

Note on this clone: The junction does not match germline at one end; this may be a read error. CDR3 protein: CATSGPGTEGYGYTF. CDR3 nucleotide sequence: TGTGCCACCAGTGGTCCCGGGACGGAGGGCTATGGCTACACCTTC. V and J are TRBV2 and TRBJ1-2; D is perhaps TRBD1 (5 bases). Germline assignment: CDR1 SNHLY and CDR2 FYNNEI. There are 15 residues in the CDR3.

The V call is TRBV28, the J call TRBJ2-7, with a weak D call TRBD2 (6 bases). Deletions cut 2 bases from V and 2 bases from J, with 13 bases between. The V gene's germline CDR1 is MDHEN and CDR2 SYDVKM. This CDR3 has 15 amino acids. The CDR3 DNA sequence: TGTGCCAGCAGTTTAGGAGGGGACGCCCCCTACGAGCAGTACTTC. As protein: CASSLGGDAPYEQYF.

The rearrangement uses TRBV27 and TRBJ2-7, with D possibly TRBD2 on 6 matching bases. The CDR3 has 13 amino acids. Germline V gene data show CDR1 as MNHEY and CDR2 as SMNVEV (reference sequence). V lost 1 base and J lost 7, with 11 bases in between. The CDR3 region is CASSLYHAGEQYF. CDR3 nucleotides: TGTGCCAGCAGTTTATATCACGCGGGGGAGCAGTACTTC.

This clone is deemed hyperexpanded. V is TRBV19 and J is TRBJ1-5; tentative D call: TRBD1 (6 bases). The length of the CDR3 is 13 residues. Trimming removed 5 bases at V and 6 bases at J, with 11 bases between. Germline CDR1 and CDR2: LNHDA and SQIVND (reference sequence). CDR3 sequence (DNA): TGTGCCAGTAGTGAACAGGGAAGTCAGCCCCAGCATTTT. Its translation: CASSEQGSQPQHF.

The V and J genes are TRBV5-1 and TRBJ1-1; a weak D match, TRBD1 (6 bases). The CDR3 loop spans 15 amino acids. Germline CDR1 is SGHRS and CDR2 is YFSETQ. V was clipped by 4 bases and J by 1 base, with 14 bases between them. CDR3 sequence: CASSPSGQSNTEAFF. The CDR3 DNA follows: TGCGCCAGCAGCCCCTCGGGACAATCGAACACTGAAGCTTTCTTT.

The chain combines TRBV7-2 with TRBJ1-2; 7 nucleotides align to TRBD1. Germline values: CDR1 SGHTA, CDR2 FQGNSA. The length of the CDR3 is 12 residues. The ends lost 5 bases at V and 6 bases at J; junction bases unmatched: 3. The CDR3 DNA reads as TGTGCCAGCAGCCAGGGGACAGATGGCTACACCTTC. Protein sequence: CASSQGTDGYTF.

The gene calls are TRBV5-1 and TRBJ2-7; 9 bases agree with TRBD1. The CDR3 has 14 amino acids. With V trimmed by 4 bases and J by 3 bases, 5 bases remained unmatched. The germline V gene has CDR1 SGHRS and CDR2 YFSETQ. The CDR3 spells CASSPGQGFYEQYF. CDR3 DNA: TGCGCCAGCAGCCCGGGACAGGGATTCTACGAGCAGTACTTC.

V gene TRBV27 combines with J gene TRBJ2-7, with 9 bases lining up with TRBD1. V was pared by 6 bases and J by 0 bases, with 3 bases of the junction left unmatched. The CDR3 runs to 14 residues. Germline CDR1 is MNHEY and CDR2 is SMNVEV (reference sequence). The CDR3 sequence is CASRGTGFSYEQYF. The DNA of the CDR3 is TGTGCCAGCAGAGGGACAGGGTTCTCCTACGAGCAGTACTTC.

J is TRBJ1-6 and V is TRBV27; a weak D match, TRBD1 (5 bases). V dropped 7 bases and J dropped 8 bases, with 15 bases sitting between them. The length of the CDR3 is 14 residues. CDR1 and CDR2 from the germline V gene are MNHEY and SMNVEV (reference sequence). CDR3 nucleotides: TGTGCCAGCAAGAAGCCAGGGAGGTATTCACCCCTCCACTTT. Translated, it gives CASKKPGRYSPLHF.

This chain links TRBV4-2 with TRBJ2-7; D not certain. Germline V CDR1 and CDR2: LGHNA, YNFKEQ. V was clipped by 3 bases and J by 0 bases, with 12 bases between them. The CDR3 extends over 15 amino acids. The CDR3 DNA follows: TGTGCCAGCAGCCAGAACTCGAGGAACTCCTACGAGCAGTACTTC. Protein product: CASSQNSRNSYEQYF.

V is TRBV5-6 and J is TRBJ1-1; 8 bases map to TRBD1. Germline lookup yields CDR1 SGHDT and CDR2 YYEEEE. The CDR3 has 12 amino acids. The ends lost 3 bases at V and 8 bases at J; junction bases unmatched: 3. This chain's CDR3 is CASSSGQVEAFF. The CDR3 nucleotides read TGTGCCAGCAGCTCGGGACAGGTCGAAGCTTTCTTT.

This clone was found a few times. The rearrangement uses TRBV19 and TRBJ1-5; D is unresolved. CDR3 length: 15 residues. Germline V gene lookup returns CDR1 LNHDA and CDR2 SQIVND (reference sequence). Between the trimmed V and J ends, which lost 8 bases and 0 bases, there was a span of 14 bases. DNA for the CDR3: TGTGCCAGTGGCTTCGGAGATTATAGCAATCAGCCCCAGCATTTT. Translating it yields CASGFGDYSNQPQHF.

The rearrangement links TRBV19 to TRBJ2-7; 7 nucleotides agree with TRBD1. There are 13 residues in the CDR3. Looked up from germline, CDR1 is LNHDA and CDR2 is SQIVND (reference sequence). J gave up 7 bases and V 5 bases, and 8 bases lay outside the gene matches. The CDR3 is CASSATGLGEQYF. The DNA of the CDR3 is TGTGCCAGTAGTGCGACAGGGCTGGGGGAGCAGTACTTC.

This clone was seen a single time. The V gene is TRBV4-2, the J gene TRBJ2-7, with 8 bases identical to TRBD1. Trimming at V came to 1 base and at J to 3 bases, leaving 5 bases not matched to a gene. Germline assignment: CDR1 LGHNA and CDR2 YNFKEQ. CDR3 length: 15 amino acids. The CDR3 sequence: CASSQASDRVYEQYF. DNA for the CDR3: TGTGCCAGCAGCCAAGCATCGGACAGGGTCTACGAGCAGTACTTC.

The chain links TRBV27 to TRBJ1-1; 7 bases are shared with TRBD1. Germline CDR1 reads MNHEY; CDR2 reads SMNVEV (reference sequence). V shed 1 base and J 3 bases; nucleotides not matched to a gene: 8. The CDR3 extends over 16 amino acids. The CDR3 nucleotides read TGTGCCAGCAGTTTATTGTCCCGGGACAGATACACTGAAGCTTTCTTT. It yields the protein CASSLLSRDRYTEAFF.

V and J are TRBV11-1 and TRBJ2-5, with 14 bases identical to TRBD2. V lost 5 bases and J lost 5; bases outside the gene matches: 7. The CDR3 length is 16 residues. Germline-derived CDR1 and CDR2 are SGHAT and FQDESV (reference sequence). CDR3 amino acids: CASSPGTSGSGETQYF. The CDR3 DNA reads TGTGCCAGCAGCCCCGGGACTAGCGGGAGTGGGGAGACCCAGTACTTC. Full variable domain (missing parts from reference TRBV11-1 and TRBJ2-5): EAEVAQSPRYKITEKSQAVAFWCDPISGHATLYWYRQILGQGPELLVQFQDESVVDDSQLPKDRFSAERLKGVDSTLKIQPAELGDSAMYLCASSPGTSGSGETQYFGPGTRLLVL.

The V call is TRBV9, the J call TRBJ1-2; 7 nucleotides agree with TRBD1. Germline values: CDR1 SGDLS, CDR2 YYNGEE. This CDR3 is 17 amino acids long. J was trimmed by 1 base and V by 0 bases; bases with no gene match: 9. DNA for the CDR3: TGTGCCAGCAGCGTAGCCCTCGGGGGACAGAGTAACTATGGCTACACCTTC. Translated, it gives CASSVALGGQSNYGYTF.

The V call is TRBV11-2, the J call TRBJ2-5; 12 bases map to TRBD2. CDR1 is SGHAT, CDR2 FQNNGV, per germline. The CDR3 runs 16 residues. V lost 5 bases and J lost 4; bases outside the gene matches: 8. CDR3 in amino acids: CASSPLAGGGGETQYF. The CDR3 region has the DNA TGTGCCAGCAGCCCCCTAGCGGGAGGGGGAGGAGAGACCCAGTACTTC.

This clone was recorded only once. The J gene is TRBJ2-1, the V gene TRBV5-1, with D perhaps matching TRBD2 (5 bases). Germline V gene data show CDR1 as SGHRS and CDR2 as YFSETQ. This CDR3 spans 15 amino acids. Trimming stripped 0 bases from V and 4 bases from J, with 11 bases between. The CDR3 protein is CASSLGGSSYNEQFF. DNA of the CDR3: TGCGCCAGCAGCTTGGGTGGGAGCTCTTACAATGAGCAGTTCTTC.

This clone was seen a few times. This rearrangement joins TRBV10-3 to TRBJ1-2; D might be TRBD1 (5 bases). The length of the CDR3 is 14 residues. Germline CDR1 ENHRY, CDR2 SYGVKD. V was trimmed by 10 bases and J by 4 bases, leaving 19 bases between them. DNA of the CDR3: TGTGCCAGCAGCAGCGTGGGGGGGTCCTATGGCTACACCTTC. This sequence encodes CASSSVGGSYGYTF.

CDR3 amino acids: CASSLAESQPQHF. The CDR3 nucleotides read TGTGCCAGCAGCTTAGCTGAGTCTCAGCCCCAGCATTTT. The V and J genes are TRBV7-9 and TRBJ1-5; D not certain. V was pared by 0 bases and J by 6 bases, with 6 bases between. Germline CDR1 is SEHNR and CDR2 is FQNEAQ (reference sequence). This CDR3 has 13 amino acids.

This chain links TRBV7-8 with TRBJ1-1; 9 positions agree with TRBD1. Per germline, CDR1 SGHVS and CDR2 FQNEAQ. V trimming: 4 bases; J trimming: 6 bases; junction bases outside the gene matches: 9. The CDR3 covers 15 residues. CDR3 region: CASSSADRGYPEAFF. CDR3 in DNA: TGTGCCAGCAGCTCAGCGGACAGGGGTTACCCTGAAGCTTTCTTT.

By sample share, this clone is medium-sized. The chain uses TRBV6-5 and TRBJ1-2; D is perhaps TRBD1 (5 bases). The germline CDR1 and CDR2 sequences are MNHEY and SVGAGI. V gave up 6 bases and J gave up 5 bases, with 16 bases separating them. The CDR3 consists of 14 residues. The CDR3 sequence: CASSPRLGGYGYTF. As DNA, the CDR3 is TGTGCCAGCAGCCCCCGGTTGGGGGGTTATGGCTACACCTTC.

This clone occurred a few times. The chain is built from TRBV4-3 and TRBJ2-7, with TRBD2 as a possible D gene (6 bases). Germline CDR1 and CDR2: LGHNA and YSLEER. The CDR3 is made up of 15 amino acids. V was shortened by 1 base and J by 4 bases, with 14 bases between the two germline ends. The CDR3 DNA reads TGCGCCAGCAGCCAAGGGGAGAGCGGGTGGTACGAGCAGTACTTC. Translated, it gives CASSQGESGWYEQYF.

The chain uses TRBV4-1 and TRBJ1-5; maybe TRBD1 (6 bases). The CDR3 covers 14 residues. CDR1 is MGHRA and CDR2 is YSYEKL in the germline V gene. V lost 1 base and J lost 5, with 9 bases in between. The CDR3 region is CASSQARGDQPQHF. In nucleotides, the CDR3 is TGCGCCAGCAGCCAAGCCAGGGGAGATCAGCCCCAGCATTTT.